This T cell receptor (beta chain) was identified in a study of beta chain features in type 1 diabetes. With V trimmed by 2 bases and J by 6 bases, 11 bases remained unmatched. The V gene's germline CDR1 is GTSNPN and CDR2 SVGIG (reference sequence). This CDR3 is 16 amino acids long. The study, taken as a whole, reports: Any HLA effect on TCRB rearrangement was left unresolved by small sub-analyses. In comparison with healthy donors, patients had naive, central memory and Treg TCRB repertoires that appeared more similar.

This clone has just a few counts. No antigen is known for it. The single heparinised draw taken from each donor contained roughly 100 mL of blood on average. Expressed TCRB transcripts were sequenced after all isolated RNA was converted to cDNA. TCRdb keeps only in-frame clones here, not all; method: immunoSEQ multiplex PCR. The table records fewer than 150,000 clones, 6.9% of them present only once. The V gene is TRBV30, the J gene TRBJ2-7, with 12 bases matching TRBD2. The clonotype originates from a woman in her 30s in good health. The sequenced sample consisted of central memory CD4+ T cells from blood. The CDR3 reads CAWSSPGASGRGEQYF. CDR3 in DNA: TGTGCCTGGAGTTCGCCAGGGGCTAGCGGGAGGGGCGAGCAGTACTTC.